This TCR beta chain was retrieved from a study of blood T cell repertoires in COVID-19. Study-wide context: The samples span acute and convalescent COVID-19 from the United States, Italy and Spain. T cells, B-cell-depleted T cells, or PBMCs supplied cDNA or gDNA.

CDR3 length: 16 residues. Germline V gene data show CDR1 as SGHTA and CDR2 as FQGTGA. With 4 bases clipped from V and 2 bases from J, the junction kept 7 bases outside the gene matches. Per the original data handling: Using reference gene primer amplification, nucleated cell counts were estimated. Profiled with immunoSEQ multiplex PCR; TCRdb holds only in-frame clones, not every one. V, J and clone size are those of that table, while D and trimming were read from the DNA. The sample includes some 190,000 clones, less than 85% of them seen just once. The chain has TRBV7-3 and TRBJ2-3, with 9 bases matching TRBD2. This sequence was found in a woman at least 80 years old with COVID-19, enrolled during active disease. The specimen sequenced was peripheral blood. DNA of the CDR3: TGTGCCAGCAGCTCTCGACTAGCGGACTCCACAGATACGCAGTATTTT. Translating it yields CASSSRLADSTDTQYF.